This TCR beta chain was profiled in a study of cytomegalovirus exposure and HLA in healthy donors. With 60 Vbeta and 13 Jbeta primers, the PCR was carried out. Assay: immunoSEQ multiplex PCR; the TCRdb copy retains only in-frame clones and omits some. This sample has over 150,000 clones, with about 80% found just once. The sample consisted of PBMCs. This TCR came from a man aged 25-45 years in good health and CMV-seropositive.

CDR3 DNA: TGTGCCAGCAGCTTCCTTCCTCGGGGGACTGAAGCTTTCTTT. It is translated as CASSFLPRGTEAFF. The chain uses TRBV7-2 and TRBJ1-1; D might be TRBD1 (5 bases). CDR1 is SGHTA and CDR2 is FQGNSA in the germline V gene. V was clipped by 3 bases and J by 5 bases, with 13 bases between them. The CDR3 spans 14 residues.